This TCR beta chain was found in a study of glioma-infiltrating T cells. Broader study findings: Very few CDR3 sequences were shared between tissue and blood.

Using RNA template, CDR3s of TCR alpha and beta were amplified with iRepertoire arm-PCR. Each CDR3 protein gets one entry after TCRdb re-called the multiplex PCR reads with MiXCR. The table includes around 1,200 distinct CDR3 sequences, under 30% detected once. Details on this clonotype: Antigen specificity is unknown. A library prepared for alpha chains yielded this beta chain as an off-target read; its size is of little meaning.

In germline, CDR1 is LNHDA, CDR2 SQIVND (reference sequence). The ends lost 5 bases at V and 0 bases at J; junction bases unmatched: 4. This CDR3 contains 15 residues. The chain employs TRBV19 and TRBJ1-1; 9 bases are shared with TRBD1. Sequencing was performed on glioma tissue, nonneoplastic brain tissue, or PBMCs (not recorded which). The receptor comes from a human donor with low-grade glioma or glioblastoma, undergoing nonglioma brain surgery, or in good health (not recorded which). The CDR3 DNA reads TGTGCCAGTAGTTCCGGGACAGGGATGAACACTGAAGCTTTCTTT. It is translated as CASSSGTGMNTEAFF.